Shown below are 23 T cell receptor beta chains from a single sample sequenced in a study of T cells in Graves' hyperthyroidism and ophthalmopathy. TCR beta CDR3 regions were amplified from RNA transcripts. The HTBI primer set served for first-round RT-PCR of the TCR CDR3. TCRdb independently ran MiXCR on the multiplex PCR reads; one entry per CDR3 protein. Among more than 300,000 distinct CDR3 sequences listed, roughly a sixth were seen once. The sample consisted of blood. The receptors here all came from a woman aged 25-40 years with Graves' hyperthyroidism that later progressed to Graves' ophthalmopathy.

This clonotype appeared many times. CDR3 sequence: CATSREGGAEAFF. CDR3 coding DNA: TGTGCCACCAGCAGAGAAGGGGGGGCTGAAGCTTTCTTT. The chain employs TRBV15 and TRBJ1-1; tentatively, D is TRBD1 (6 bases). The ends were cut back, 0 bases at V and 6 bases at J, with 8 bases in the middle. Germline V gene lookup returns CDR1 LNHNV and CDR2 YYDKDF (reference sequence). The CDR3 is 13 amino acids.

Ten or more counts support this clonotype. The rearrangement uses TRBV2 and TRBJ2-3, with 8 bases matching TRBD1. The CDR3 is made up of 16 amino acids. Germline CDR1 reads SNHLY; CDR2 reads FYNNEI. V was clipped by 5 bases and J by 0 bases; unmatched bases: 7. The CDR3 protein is CASSKGTGPSTDTQYF. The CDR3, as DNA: TGTGCCAGCAGTAAAGGGACAGGACCTAGCACAGATACGCAGTATTTT.

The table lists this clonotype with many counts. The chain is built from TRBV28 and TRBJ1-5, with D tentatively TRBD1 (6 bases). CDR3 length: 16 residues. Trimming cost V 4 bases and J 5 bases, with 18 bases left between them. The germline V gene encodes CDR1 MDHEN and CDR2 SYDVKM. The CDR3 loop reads CASSSQGRTLHQPQHF. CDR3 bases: TGTGCCAGCAGTTCACAGGGACGCACGTTACATCAGCCCCAGCATTTT.

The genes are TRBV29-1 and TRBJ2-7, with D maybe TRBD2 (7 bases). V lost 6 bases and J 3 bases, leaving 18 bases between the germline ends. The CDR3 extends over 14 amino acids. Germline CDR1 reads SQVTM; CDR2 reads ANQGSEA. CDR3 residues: CSVKGGRRSYEQYF. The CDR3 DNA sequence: TGCAGCGTCAAGGGGGGGCGGCGGAGCTACGAGCAGTACTTC.

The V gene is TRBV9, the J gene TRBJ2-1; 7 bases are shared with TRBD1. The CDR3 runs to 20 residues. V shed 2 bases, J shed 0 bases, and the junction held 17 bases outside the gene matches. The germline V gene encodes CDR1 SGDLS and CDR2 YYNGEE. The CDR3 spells CASSVGISITGELSYNEQFF. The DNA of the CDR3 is TGTGCCAGCAGCGTCGGAATTTCAATAACAGGGGAACTCTCCTACAATGAGCAGTTCTTC.

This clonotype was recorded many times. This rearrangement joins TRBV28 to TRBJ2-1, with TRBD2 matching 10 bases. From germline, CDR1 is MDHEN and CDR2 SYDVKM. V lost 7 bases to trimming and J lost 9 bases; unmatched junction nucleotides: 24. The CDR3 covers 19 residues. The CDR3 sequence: CASTGAGLAPRRGLGEQFF. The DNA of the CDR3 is TGTGCCAGCACCGGAGCGGGACTAGCGCCTCGCCGGGGCCTGGGTGAGCAGTTCTTC.

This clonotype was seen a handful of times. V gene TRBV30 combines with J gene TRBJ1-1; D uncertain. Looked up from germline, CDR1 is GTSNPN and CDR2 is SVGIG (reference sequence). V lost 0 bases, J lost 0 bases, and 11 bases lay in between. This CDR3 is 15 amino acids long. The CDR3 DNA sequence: TGTGCCTGGAGTGTAACCGGGTATATGAACACTGAAGCTTTCTTT. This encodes CAWSVTGYMNTEAFF. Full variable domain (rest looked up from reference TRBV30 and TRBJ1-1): SQTIHQWPATLVQPVGSPLSLECTVEGTSNPNLYWYRQAAGRGLQLLFYSVGIGQISSEVPQNLSASRPQDRQFILSSKKLLLSDSGFYLCAWSVTGYMNTEAFFGQGTRLTVV.

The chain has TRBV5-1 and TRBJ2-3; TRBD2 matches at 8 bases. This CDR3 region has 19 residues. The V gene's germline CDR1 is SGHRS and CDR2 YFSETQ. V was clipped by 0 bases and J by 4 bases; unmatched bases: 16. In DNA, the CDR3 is TGCGCCAGCAGCTTGGGGGCTACCCGGACTAGCCTTTTTCCAGATACGCAGTATTTT. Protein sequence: CASSLGATRTSLFPDTQYF.

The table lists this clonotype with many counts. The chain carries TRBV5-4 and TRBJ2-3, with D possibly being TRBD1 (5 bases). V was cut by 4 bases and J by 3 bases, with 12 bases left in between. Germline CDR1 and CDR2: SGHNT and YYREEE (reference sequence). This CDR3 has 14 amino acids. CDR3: CASSAVKGTDTQYF. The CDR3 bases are TGTGCCAGCAGCGCCGTCAAGGGGACAGATACGCAGTATTTT.

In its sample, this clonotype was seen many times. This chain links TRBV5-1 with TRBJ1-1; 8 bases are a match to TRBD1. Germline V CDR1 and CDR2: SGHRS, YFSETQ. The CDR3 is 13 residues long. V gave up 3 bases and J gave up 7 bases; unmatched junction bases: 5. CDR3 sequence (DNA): TGCGCCAGCAGCTCCGAGGACAGGGTTGAAGCTTTCTTT. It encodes CASSSEDRVEAFF.

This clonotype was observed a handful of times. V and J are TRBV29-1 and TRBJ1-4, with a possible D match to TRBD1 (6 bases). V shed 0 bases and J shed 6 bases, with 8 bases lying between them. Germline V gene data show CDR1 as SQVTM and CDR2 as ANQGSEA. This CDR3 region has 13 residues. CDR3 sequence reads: CSVEDRGDEKLFF. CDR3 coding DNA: TGCAGCGTTGAAGACAGGGGAGATGAAAAACTGTTTTTT.

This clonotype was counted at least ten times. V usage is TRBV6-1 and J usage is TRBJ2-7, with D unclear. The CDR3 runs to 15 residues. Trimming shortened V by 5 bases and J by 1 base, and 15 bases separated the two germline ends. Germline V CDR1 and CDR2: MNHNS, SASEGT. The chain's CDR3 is CASSLRRRLSYEQYF. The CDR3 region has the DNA TGTGCCAGCAGTCTTCGGCGACGGCTGTCCTACGAGCAGTACTTC.

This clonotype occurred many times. As DNA, the CDR3 is TGTGCCAGCAGTTTAGATGGGCGACTAGCGGCCTACAATGAGCAGTTCTTC. Its translation is CASSLDGRLAAYNEQFF. The V call is TRBV27, the J call TRBJ2-1; 9 bases map to TRBD2. The V segment lost 2 bases and the J segment 2 bases; nucleotides outside the gene matches: 7. The CDR3 sequence is 17 residues long. Per germline, CDR1 MNHEY and CDR2 SMNVEV (reference sequence).

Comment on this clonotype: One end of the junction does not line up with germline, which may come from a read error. The CDR3 sequence is CTIQWGRGYEQYF. CDR3 nucleotides: TGTACCATCCAGTGGGGCAGGGGCTACGAGCAGTACTTC. This chain joins TRBV10-3 and TRBJ2-7; possible D gene TRBD1, 6 bases. Germline-derived CDR1 and CDR2 are ENHRY and SYGVKD. The CDR3 contains 13 residues.

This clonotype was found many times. As DNA, the CDR3 is TGTGCCAGCACCGGAGGCCACGCCAACACCGGGGAGCTGTTTTTT. Translated, it gives CASTGGHANTGELFF. This sequence joins TRBV2 and TRBJ2-2, with D tentatively TRBD2 (5 bases). Germline V CDR1 and CDR2: SNHLY, FYNNEI. Trimming took off 7 bases at V and 2 bases at J, with 14 bases between the two ends. The CDR3 is 15 residues long. Drawing the rest from reference TRBV2 and TRBJ2-2, the complete variable domain is EPEVTQTPSHQVTQMGQEVILRCVPISNHLYFYWYRQILGQKVEFLVSFYNNEISEKSEIFDDQFSVERPDGSNFTLKIRSTKLEDSAMYFCASTGGHANTGELFFGEGSRLTVL.

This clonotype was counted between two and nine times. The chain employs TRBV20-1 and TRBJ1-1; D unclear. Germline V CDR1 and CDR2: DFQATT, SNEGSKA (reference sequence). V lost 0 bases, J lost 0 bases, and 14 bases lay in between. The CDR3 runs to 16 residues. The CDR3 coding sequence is TGCAGTGCTAGAGATATAGTGGCAGGCCTGAACACTGAAGCTTTCTTT. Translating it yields CSARDIVAGLNTEAFF.

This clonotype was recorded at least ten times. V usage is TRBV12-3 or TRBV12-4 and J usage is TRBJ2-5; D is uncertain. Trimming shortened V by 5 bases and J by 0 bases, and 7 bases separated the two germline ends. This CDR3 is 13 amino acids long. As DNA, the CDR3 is TGTGCCAGCAGTGACGGATACCAAGAGACCCAGTACTTC. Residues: CASSDGYQETQYF.

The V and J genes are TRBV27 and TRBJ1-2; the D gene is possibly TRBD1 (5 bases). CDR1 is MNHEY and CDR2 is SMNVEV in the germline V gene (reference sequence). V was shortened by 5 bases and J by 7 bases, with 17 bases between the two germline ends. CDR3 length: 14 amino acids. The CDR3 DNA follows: TGTGCCAGCAGTGGTAAGGGATGGGACTGTGGCTACACCTTC. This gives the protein CASSGKGWDCGYTF.

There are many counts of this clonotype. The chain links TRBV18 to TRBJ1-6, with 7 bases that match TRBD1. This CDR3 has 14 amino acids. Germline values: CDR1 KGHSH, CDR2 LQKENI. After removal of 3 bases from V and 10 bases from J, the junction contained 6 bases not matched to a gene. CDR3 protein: CASSPDRVSSPLHF. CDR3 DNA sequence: TGTGCCAGCTCACCCGACAGGGTAAGCTCACCCCTCCACTTT.

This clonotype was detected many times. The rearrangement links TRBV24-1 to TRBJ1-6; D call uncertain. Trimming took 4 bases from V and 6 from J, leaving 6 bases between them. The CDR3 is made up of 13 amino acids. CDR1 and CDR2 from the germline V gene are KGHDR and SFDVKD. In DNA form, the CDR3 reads TGTGCCACCAGTGAAAGTGGTAATTCACCCCTCCACTTT. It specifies CATSESGNSPLHF.

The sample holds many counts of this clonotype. The CDR3 DNA is TGTGCCAGCAGTGCGGACAGGGCTGTTTTTCACTTT. Protein product: CASSADRAVFHF. The chain uses TRBV2 and TRBJ1-6; 8 positions agree with TRBD1. Germline CDR1 reads SNHLY; CDR2 reads FYNNEI. Germline trimming cut 4 bases from V and 19 bases from J; bases unmatched to any gene: 9. The CDR3 has 12 amino acids.

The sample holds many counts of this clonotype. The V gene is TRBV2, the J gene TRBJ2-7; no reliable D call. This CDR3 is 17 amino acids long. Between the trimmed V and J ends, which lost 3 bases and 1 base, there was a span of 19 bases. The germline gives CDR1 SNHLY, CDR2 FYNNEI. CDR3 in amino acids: CASSDTPRPLGSYEQYF. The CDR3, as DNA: TGTGCCAGCAGTGATACTCCGAGACCTCTAGGGTCCTACGAGCAGTACTTC.

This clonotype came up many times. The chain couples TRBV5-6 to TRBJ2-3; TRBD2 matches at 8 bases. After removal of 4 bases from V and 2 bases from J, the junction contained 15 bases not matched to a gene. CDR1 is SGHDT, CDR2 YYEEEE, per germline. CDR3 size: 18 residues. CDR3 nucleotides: TGTGCCAGCAGCCCCCGACTCACGCCGGGAGGGATCACAGATACGCAGTATTTT. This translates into CASSPRLTPGGITDTQYF.